This T cell receptor (beta chain) was found in a study of blood T cells in healthy people across ages. Findings and limits, study-wide: Estimated diversity across one million T cells was deemed an underestimate.

Donors ranged from roughly 6 to 100 years old and were healthy Caucasians in Russia. This clonotype was seen only a few times. Its antigen is not identified. One junction end does not reproduce the germline sequence, and a read error may be involved. Germline V gives CDR1 DFQATT, CDR2 SNEGSKA (reference sequence). CDR3 length equals 13 residues. A second PCR of 7 to 11 cycles used a sample-barcoded 5' primer and a J-beta primer mix. One entry per CDR3 protein, called by TCRdb with MiXCR from the 5' RACE reads. The sample lists 850,000 to 1,300,000 distinct CDR3 sequences; less than 50% were seen once. Sequencing input: blood. The clonotype was recovered from a woman aged 60 to 75 in good health. The chain recombines TRBV20-1 with TRBJ2-7; no firm D call. The CDR3 nucleotides read TGTAGTGCTAGAGCAGGAGTTCGGTACGAGCAGTACTTC. Protein product: CSARAGVRYEQYF.